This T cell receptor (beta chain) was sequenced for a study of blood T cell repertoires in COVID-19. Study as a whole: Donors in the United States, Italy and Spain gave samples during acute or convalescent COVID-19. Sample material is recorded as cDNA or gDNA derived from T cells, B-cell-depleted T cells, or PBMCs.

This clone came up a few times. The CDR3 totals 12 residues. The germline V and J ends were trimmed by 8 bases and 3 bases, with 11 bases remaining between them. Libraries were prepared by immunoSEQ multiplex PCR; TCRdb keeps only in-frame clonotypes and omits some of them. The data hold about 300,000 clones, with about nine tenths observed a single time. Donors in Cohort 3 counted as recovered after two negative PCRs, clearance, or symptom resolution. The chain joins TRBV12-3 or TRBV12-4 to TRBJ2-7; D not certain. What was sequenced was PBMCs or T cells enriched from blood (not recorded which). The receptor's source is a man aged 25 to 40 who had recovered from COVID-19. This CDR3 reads CASASAGYEQYF. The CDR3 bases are TGTGCCAGCGCGAGTGCCGGCTACGAGCAGTACTTC.